This passage covers 25 T cell receptor beta chains from one sample sequenced in a study of PD-1 blockade in classical Hodgkin lymphoma. Brentuximab vedotin exposure varied among the patients, all of whom had relapsed after autologous stem cell transplantation. The data were produced by immunoSEQ multiplex PCR, yet TCRdb's version contains in-frame clones alone and is incomplete. This table has 20,000 to 30,000 clones, around 81% appearing once. The material was peripheral blood mononuclear cells (PBMCs), obtained before the second cycle of nivolumab. The receptors originated from a human donor with classical Hodgkin lymphoma.

The chain links TRBV12-5 to TRBJ2-2; no reliable D call. Trimming took 0 bases from V and 10 from J, leaving 21 bases between them. CDR3 length equals 17 residues. Germline CDR1 is LGHNT and CDR2 is FRNRAP. The CDR3 DNA reads as TGTGCTAGTGGTTTGGTAGGAACTACACACCAGGTAACGGAGCTGTTTTTT. Translated, it gives CASGLVGTTHQVTELFF.

The chain couples TRBV2 to TRBJ1-2; TRBD1 matches 9 bases. The CDR3 sequence is 13 residues long. The V and J ends lost 4 bases and 7 bases, in that order; junction bases with no gene match: 4. CDR1 SNHLY and CDR2 FYNNEI come from the germline V gene. CDR3: CASSAGTGIGYTF. For the CDR3, the DNA is TGTGCCAGCAGTGCCGGGACAGGGATTGGCTACACCTTC.

A single count supports this clone. This chain uses TRBV29-1 with TRBJ2-1; TRBD2 agrees at 10 bases. With 3 bases clipped from V and 3 bases from J, the junction kept 2 bases outside the gene matches. The CDR3 has 14 residues. Germline V gives CDR1 SQVTM, CDR2 ANQGSEA. This CDR3 reads CSVDLAGVYNEQFF. The CDR3, as DNA: TGCAGCGTTGACCTAGCGGGAGTCTACAATGAGCAGTTCTTC.

This clone has only a few counts. V gene TRBV18 combines with J gene TRBJ1-5; TRBD1 matches 10 bases. Germline values: CDR1 KGHSH, CDR2 LQKENI. CDR3 length: 16 residues. J lost 0 bases, V lost 5 bases, and 4 bases had no gene match. The CDR3 DNA reads as TGTGCCAGCTCAGAGGGACAGGGGCGTAGCAATCAGCCCCAGCATTTT. Translating it yields CASSEGQGRSNQPQHF. Full variable domain (remainder filled in from reference TRBV18 and TRBJ1-5): NAGVMQNPRHLVRRRGQEARLRCSPMKGHSHVYWYRQLPEEGLKFMVYLQKENIIDESGMPKERFSAEFPKEGPSILRIQQVVRGDSAAYFCASSEGQGRSNQPQHFGDGTRLSIL.

V usage is TRBV28 and J usage is TRBJ2-6; D may be TRBD1 (6 bases). Per germline, CDR1 MDHEN and CDR2 SYDVKM. The CDR3 consists of 21 residues. The germline V and J ends were trimmed by 4 bases and 0 bases, with 25 bases remaining between them. The CDR3 DNA is TGTGCCAGCAGTTCATTCTGGGACCACAGGGTCCGTCGCTCTGGGGCCAACGTCCTGACTTTC. As protein: CASSSFWDHRVRRSGANVLTF.

This clone was found once. The gene calls are TRBV4-2 and TRBJ2-3; 8 nucleotides agree with TRBD2. CDR3 size: 15 residues. V was clipped by 6 bases and J by 3 bases; unmatched bases: 8. Looked up from germline, CDR1 is LGHNA and CDR2 is YNFKEQ. The CDR3 coding sequence is TGTGCCAGCAGTCACAGAGCGGGAGTAACAGATACGCAGTATTTT. Residues: CASSHRAGVTDTQYF.

The chain employs TRBV5-1 and TRBJ2-6; no firm D call. CDR3 length: 15 amino acids. Germline CDR1 reads SGHRS; CDR2 reads YFSETQ. Trimming took off 4 bases at V and 0 bases at J, with 8 bases between the two ends. CDR3 nucleotides: TGCGCCAGCAGCAGGCCTCACTCTGGGGCCAACGTCCTGACTTTC. It is translated as CASSRPHSGANVLTF.

The chain is built from TRBV5-4 and TRBJ2-2; 8 bases fit TRBD2. J lost 3 bases, V lost 4 bases, and 11 bases had no gene match. The CDR3 sequence is 17 residues long. Germline V lookup: CDR1 SGHNT, CDR2 YYREEE (reference sequence). CDR3 residues: CASSAGGLSLYTGELFF. In DNA form, the CDR3 reads TGTGCCAGCAGCGCGGGGGGCCTCTCGCTTTACACCGGGGAGCTGTTTTTT.

V is TRBV5-4 and J is TRBJ1-3, with a possible D match to TRBD1 (5 bases). The CDR3 is made up of 14 amino acids. The germline gives CDR1 SGHNT, CDR2 YYREEE (reference sequence). The V end was cut by 4 bases, the J end by 0 bases, with 8 bases between. This CDR3 is CASSRQLSGNTIYF. The CDR3 nucleotides read TGTGCCAGCAGCCGACAGCTCTCTGGAAACACCATATATTTT.

The rearrangement uses TRBV29-1 and TRBJ1-2, with a weak D call TRBD1 (5 bases). The CDR3 has 14 residues. V shed 4 bases and J shed 4 bases, with 16 bases lying between them. The germline V gene encodes CDR1 SQVTM and CDR2 ANQGSEA. CDR3 DNA: TGCAGCGTTGTCGCCGGGGCGGTCGGCTATGGCTACACCTTC. It specifies CSVVAGAVGYGYTF.

The rearrangement uses TRBV30 and TRBJ1-1; 7 bases agree with TRBD1. The CDR3 contains 13 residues. CDR1 and CDR2 from the germline V gene are GTSNPN and SVGIG (reference sequence). The J segment lost 0 bases and the V segment lost 3 bases, leaving 1 base of the junction unmatched. The CDR3 bases are TGTGCCTGGAGCACAGGGGTGAACACTGAAGCTTTCTTT. Residues: CAWSTGVNTEAFF.

The J gene is TRBJ2-7, the V gene TRBV9; D is ambiguous. The CDR3 is 15 amino acids. Germline V gene data show CDR1 as SGDLS and CDR2 as YYNGEE. The V and J ends lost 0 bases and 3 bases respectively, with 13 bases between them. The CDR3 spells CASSVVELPGYEQYF. The CDR3 nucleotides are TGTGCCAGCAGCGTAGTAGAGCTACCGGGCTACGAGCAGTACTTC.

This sequence joins TRBV6-5 and TRBJ1-2; 8 nucleotides align to TRBD1. Germline CDR1 is MNHEY and CDR2 is SVGAGI. CDR3 length equals 14 residues. J was trimmed by 4 bases and V by 5 bases; bases with no gene match: 6. For the CDR3, the DNA is TGTGCCAGCAGTCCGACAGGGGTGGTCTATGGCTACACCTTC. Protein: CASSPTGVVYGYTF.

In its sample, this clone was seen a few times. The chain employs TRBV5-4 and TRBJ2-7; 9 positions match TRBD1. This CDR3 is built from 15 residues. The germline V gene has CDR1 SGHNT and CDR2 YYREEE (reference sequence). The V gene end was trimmed by 3 bases and the J gene end by 3 bases; junction bases not matched to a gene: 7. CDR3 DNA sequence: TGTGCCAGCAGCTCACCGGGACAGGGACTCTACGAGCAGTACTTC. This encodes CASSSPGQGLYEQYF.

The rearrangement joins TRBV9 to TRBJ1-1, with 8 bases matching TRBD1. The CDR3 sequence is 13 residues long. CDR1 is SGDLS, CDR2 YYNGEE, per germline. V lost 3 bases and J lost 4; bases outside the gene matches: 2. CDR3 in amino acids: CASSEQGGTEAFF. CDR3 sequence (DNA): TGTGCCAGCAGCGAACAGGGGGGCACTGAAGCTTTCTTT.

This clone was recorded a few times. The chain uses TRBV19 and TRBJ2-7; D remains ambiguous. Trimming stripped 8 bases from V and 4 bases from J, with 12 bases between. The V gene's germline CDR1 is LNHDA and CDR2 SQIVND (reference sequence). CDR3 length: 12 residues. CDR3 bases: TGTGCCAGTTCCCGCGTAGGGTACGAGCAGTACTTC. It yields the protein CASSRVGYEQYF. Full variable domain (remainder filled in from reference TRBV19 and TRBJ2-7): DGGITQSPKYLFRKEGQNVTLSCEQNLNHDAMYWYRQDPGQGLRLIYYSQIVNDFQKGDIAEGYSVSREKKESFPLTVTSAQKNPTAFYLCASSRVGYEQYFGPGTRLTVT.

This sequence joins TRBV11-3 and TRBJ2-1; D call uncertain. CDR1 and CDR2 from the germline V gene are SGHNT and YENEEA. Trimming pared 8 bases from V and 0 bases from J, leaving 11 bases between. The CDR3 totals 14 residues. The chain's CDR3 is CASCHLSSYNEQFF. The CDR3 nucleotides are TGTGCCAGCTGCCACTTGAGCTCCTACAATGAGCAGTTCTTC.

This clone was recorded once. The chain has TRBV5-1 and TRBJ2-7; D is possibly TRBD1 (5 bases). V was pared by 5 bases and J by 7 bases, with 16 bases between. This CDR3 has 13 amino acids. Germline CDR1 and CDR2: SGHRS and YFSETQ. CDR3 amino acids: CASSPQGAWEQYF. For the CDR3, the DNA is TGCGCCAGCAGTCCCCAGGGTGCGTGGGAGCAGTACTTC.

This clone was seen just once. The chain couples TRBV5-4 to TRBJ2-2; 9 positions match TRBD1. The germline V gene encodes CDR1 SGHNT and CDR2 YYREEE (reference sequence). The CDR3 runs 17 residues. V gave up 3 bases and J gave up 2 bases; unmatched junction bases: 8. Here the CDR3 DNA reads TGTGCCAGCAGCTCCCAGAGGACAGGGGATAACACCGGGGAGCTGTTTTTT. It encodes CASSSQRTGDNTGELFF.

V usage is TRBV19 and J usage is TRBJ2-1; 11 bases line up with TRBD2. With V trimmed by 5 bases and J by 3 bases, 3 bases remained unmatched. There are 15 residues in the CDR3. Germline CDR1 and CDR2: LNHDA and SQIVND (reference sequence). The CDR3 DNA sequence: TGTGCCAGTAGTCCTAGCGGGGGGTACTACAATGAGCAGTTCTTC. Translating it yields CASSPSGGYYNEQFF.

V is TRBV6-6 and J is TRBJ1-1, with TRBD1 matching 10 bases. V lost 8 bases to trimming and J lost 10 bases; unmatched junction nucleotides: 10. Germline loops: CDR1 MNHNY, CDR2 SVGAGI (reference sequence). This CDR3 is built from 13 residues. CDR3 amino acids: CASRGTGAQGAFF. CDR3 nucleotide sequence: TGTGCCAGCCGCGGGACAGGGGCGCAGGGAGCTTTCTTT.

This chain joins TRBV27 and TRBJ2-1; 10 bases align to TRBD2. Losses at the gene ends were 7 bases for V and 3 bases for J; bases not matched to a gene: 12. This CDR3 comprises 17 residues. Germline V gene sequence: CDR1 MNHEY, CDR2 SMNVEV (reference sequence). CDR3 residues: CASKRAGGPSSYNEQFF. Written as DNA, the CDR3 is TGTGCCAGCAAAAGAGCGGGAGGGCCCTCTAGCTACAATGAGCAGTTCTTC.

The chain is built from TRBV29-1 and TRBJ2-1; D call uncertain. This CDR3 spans 14 amino acids. Germline V lookup: CDR1 SQVTM, CDR2 ANQGSEA. V shed 2 bases and J shed 7 bases, with 15 bases lying between them. The CDR3 reads CSVESYSIPNEQFF. The CDR3 bases are TGCAGCGTTGAATCCTACTCGATCCCAAATGAGCAGTTCTTC.

The V and J genes are TRBV11-2 and TRBJ2-3, with D tentatively TRBD1 (6 bases). The CDR3 covers 19 residues. Between the trimmed V and J ends, which lost 1 base and 5 bases, there was a span of 25 bases. The germline V gene encodes CDR1 SGHAT and CDR2 FQNNGV. For the CDR3, the DNA is TGTGCCAGCAGCTTAGCTCCCTCCTGGACGGTCGAGGGGGTAGATACGCAGTATTTT. It encodes CASSLAPSWTVEGVDTQYF.

This sequence joins TRBV27 and TRBJ2-5; 7 positions match TRBD2. The J call is uncertain, as TRBJ2-7 better fits the DNA end. Germline-derived CDR1 and CDR2 are MNHEY and SMNVEV (reference sequence). The CDR3 is 16 amino acids. The CDR3: CASSLISGLSSYEQYF. CDR3 DNA sequence: TGTGCCAGCAGTTTAATTAGCGGGCTCAGCTCCTACGAGCAGTACTTC.